What follows are 25 T cell receptor beta chains derived from one specimen sequenced in a study of human T cells and chemical hapten exposure. TCRdb passed the RACE reads through MiXCR, listing each CDR3 protein once. In the table there are roughly 380,000 distinct CDR3 sequences, 4% to 6% of which are singletons. Time point: pre-sensitization, week 0. The treatment here: therapeutic diphenylcyclopropenone sensitization with weekly scalp DPC. The sample in question was whole blood, obtained in connection with sensitization to the hapten diphenylcyclopropenone (DPC). The origin of the receptors is a woman in her 50s with alopecia areata. Some clones in this sample may be carry-over from other donors' samples.

The sample holds a few counts of this clonotype. The chain has TRBV27 and TRBJ2-6; the D is unclear. The CDR3 loop spans 16 amino acids. In germline, CDR1 is MNHEY, CDR2 SMNVEV (reference sequence). V was clipped by 2 bases and J by 3 bases, with 11 bases between them. Written as DNA, the CDR3 is TGTGCCAGCAGTTTAACTCTGGGTGGTGGGGCCAACGTCCTGACTTTC. Protein: CASSLTLGGGANVLTF.

The chain has TRBV15 and TRBJ1-1; tentatively, D is TRBD1 (6 bases). The CDR3 is 10 amino acids. CDR1 is LNHNV and CDR2 is YYDKDF in the germline V gene (reference sequence). V lost 9 bases and J 11 bases, leaving 13 bases between the germline ends. The CDR3 DNA reads TGTGCCACAGGGGACATAGAGGCTTTCTTT. It encodes CATGDIEAFF.

J is TRBJ1-1 and V is TRBV18; D remains unclear. The germline V and J ends were trimmed by 2 bases and 5 bases, with 9 bases remaining between them. Germline-derived CDR1 and CDR2 are KGHSH and LQKENI. This CDR3 has 13 residues. CDR3 amino acids: CASSPSMGTEAFF. The CDR3 DNA is TGTGCCAGCTCACCATCCATGGGGACTGAAGCTTTCTTT.

In this sample, this clonotype turned up many times. J is TRBJ2-7 and V is TRBV3-1; weak D call: TRBD1 (5 bases). Per the germline V gene, CDR1 is LGHDT and CDR2 is YNNKEL (reference sequence). The length of the CDR3 is 18 residues. The ends were cut back, 1 base at V and 0 bases at J, with 19 bases in the middle. For the CDR3, the DNA is TGTGCCAGCAGCCAAGTGGGGCCCTCTACTGCCCCCTCCTACGAGCAGTACTTC. This gives the protein CASSQVGPSTAPSYEQYF.

This clonotype appeared many times. The gene calls are TRBV27 and TRBJ1-1; the match to TRBD1 covers 10 bases. In germline, CDR1 is MNHEY, CDR2 SMNVEV (reference sequence). With 9 bases clipped from V and 3 bases from J, the junction kept 13 bases outside the gene matches. CDR3 size: 16 residues. This CDR3 is CASSPGTGVFHTEAFF. In DNA, the CDR3 is TGTGCCAGTTCCCCGGGGACAGGGGTATTTCACACTGAAGCTTTCTTT.

This clonotype was recorded a few times. V and J are TRBV7-9 and TRBJ1-1; D call uncertain. The CDR3 contains 14 residues. Trimming cost V 4 bases and J 4 bases, with 13 bases left between them. Germline CDR1 is SEHNR and CDR2 is FQNEAQ (reference sequence). This CDR3 reads CASSYQRPLTEAFF. The CDR3, as DNA: TGTGCCAGCAGCTACCAACGGCCCCTCACTGAAGCTTTCTTT.

A remark on this clonotype: A much larger clone lies a single base off, so this may be a read error. The chain is built from TRBV6-1 and TRBJ1-4, with D unclear. The germline V gene has CDR1 MNHNS and CDR2 SASEGT. The CDR3 is 13 residues long. CDR3 bases: TGTGCCAGCGCATTAGCTTTTAATAAAAAACTGTTTTTT. Encoded protein: CASALAFNKKLFF.

This clonotype occurred many times. The genes are TRBV28 and TRBJ2-5; D ambiguous. Germline V gene sequence: CDR1 MDHEN, CDR2 SYDVKM. Trimming removed 5 bases from V and 2 bases from J, with 18 bases in between. This CDR3 comprises 16 residues. This CDR3 reads CASSIHYSRSQETQYF. CDR3 bases: TGTGCCAGCAGTATCCACTATAGCCGGAGTCAAGAGACCCAGTACTTC. The whole variable domain, remainder taken from reference TRBV28 and TRBJ2-5, is DVKVTQSSRYLVKRTGEKVFLECVQDMDHENMFWYRQDPGLGLRLIYFSYDVKMKEKGDIPEGYSVSREKKERFSLILESASTNQTSMYLCASSIHYSRSQETQYFGPGTRLLVL.

This sequence joins TRBV6-2 or TRBV6-3 and TRBJ2-1; D possibly corresponds to TRBD2 (7 bases). Per germline, CDR1 MNHEY and CDR2 SVGEGT. The CDR3 contains 16 residues. With 5 bases removed from V and 4 bases from J, the gap between germline ends came to 18 bases. Written as DNA, the CDR3 is TGTGCCAGCAGTCTAGCCGGGGGGCGAATATACAATGAGCAGTTCTTC. It codes for CASSLAGGRIYNEQFF.

Only a few counts were recorded for this clonotype. This chain uses TRBV19 with TRBJ1-5, with D perhaps matching TRBD1 (6 bases). Germline CDR1 reads LNHDA; CDR2 reads SQIVND (reference sequence). Deletions cut 0 bases from V and 9 bases from J, with 6 bases between. CDR3 length equals 12 residues. The CDR3 bases are TGTGCCAGTAGTATAGAAGGGGGGCCCCAGCATTTT. Translating it yields CASSIEGGPQHF. The whole variable domain, filled in from reference TRBV19 and TRBJ1-5, reads DGGITQSPKYLFRKEGQNVTLSCEQNLNHDAMYWYRQDPGQGLRLIYYSQIVNDFQKGDIAEGYSVSREKKESFPLTVTSAQKNPTAFYLCASSIEGGPQHFGDGTRLSIL.

This clonotype came up many times. The chain links TRBV20-1 to TRBJ1-2, with TRBD1 matching over 7 bases. The CDR3 spans 13 residues. Germline V gene lookup returns CDR1 DFQATT and CDR2 SNEGSKA (reference sequence). Trimming took 1 base from V and 3 from J; bases not matched to a gene: 2. CDR3 in DNA: TGCAGTGCTAGAGCTGACAGGGACTATGGCTACACCTTC. Its translation: CSARADRDYGYTF.

This clonotype was counted only a few times. J is TRBJ2-5 and V is TRBV20-1, with a possible D match to TRBD1 (6 bases). Germline lookup yields CDR1 DFQATT and CDR2 SNEGSKA (reference sequence). The V end was cut by 6 bases, the J end by 5 bases, with 16 bases between. CDR3 length: 13 amino acids. The CDR3 DNA reads as TGCAGTGCCCCTTTGGGGGCGATCGAGACCCAGTACTTC. This sequence encodes CSAPLGAIETQYF.

This clonotype was seen many times. This chain joins TRBV5-6 and TRBJ2-7; a weak D match, TRBD1 (5 bases). This CDR3 contains 12 residues. Germline V gene data show CDR1 as SGHDT and CDR2 as YYEEEE. Trimming removed 5 bases from V and 4 bases from J, with 10 bases in between. The CDR3 DNA reads as TGTGCCAGCAGGGGTCAGGGATACGAGCAGTACTTC. Its translation is CASRGQGYEQYF.

This clonotype came up many times. This rearrangement joins TRBV20-1 to TRBJ2-1; TRBD2 aligns across 12 bases. Germline V gene lookup returns CDR1 DFQATT and CDR2 SNEGSKA (reference sequence). Trimming at V came to 4 bases and at J to 10 bases, leaving 11 bases not matched to a gene. CDR3 length equals 15 residues. In DNA, the CDR3 is TGCAGTGCTATTGGGCGGACTAGCGGGACTGGAGAGCAGTTCTTC. Translated, it gives CSAIGRTSGTGEQFF.

This clonotype was detected a few times. The chain employs TRBV29-1 and TRBJ1-2; tentative D call: TRBD1 (6 bases). The V and J ends lost 6 bases and 4 bases respectively, with 9 bases between them. Germline V gives CDR1 SQVTM, CDR2 ANQGSEA. This CDR3 spans 11 amino acids. Here the CDR3 DNA reads TGCAGCGTGGACAGTTTCTATGGCTACACCTTC. It specifies CSVDSFYGYTF. The variable domain in full, completed from reference TRBV29-1 and TRBJ1-2, reads SAVISQKPSRDICQRGTSLTIQCQVDSQVTMMFWYRQQPGQSLTLIATANQGSEATYESGFVIDKFPISRPNLTFSTLTVSNMSPEDSSIYLCSVDSFYGYTFGSGTRLTVV.

This sequence joins TRBV28 and TRBJ1-5, with D unresolved. Germline assignment: CDR1 MDHEN and CDR2 SYDVKM. There are 13 residues in the CDR3. V shed 3 bases and J shed 3 bases, with 6 bases lying between them. CDR3 residues: CASSFTANQPQHF. DNA for the CDR3: TGTGCCAGCAGTTTCACCGCCAATCAGCCCCAGCATTTT.

This clonotype has just a few counts. The V gene is TRBV10-3, the J gene TRBJ1-1; D ambiguous. Germline CDR1 ENHRY, CDR2 SYGVKD. The CDR3 has 11 amino acids. The V and J ends lost 5 bases and 3 bases respectively, with 4 bases between them. The CDR3 region is CAISRYTEAFF. CDR3 in DNA: TGTGCCATCAGTAGATACACTGAAGCTTTCTTT.

In this sample, this clonotype turned up many times. The chain joins TRBV7-2 to TRBJ2-2; a possible D gene is TRBD2 (7 bases). The V end lost 5 bases, the J end lost 4 bases, and 17 bases lay between the germline ends. This CDR3 spans 16 amino acids. Germline lookup yields CDR1 SGHTA and CDR2 FQGNSA. Written as DNA, the CDR3 is TGTGCCAGCAGCCACGGGCGGGGGCTCCTCACCGGGGAGCTGTTTTTT. Translated, it gives CASSHGRGLLTGELFF.

This clonotype came up a few times. V and J are TRBV9 and TRBJ1-4; no definite D call. The V gene's germline CDR1 is SGDLS and CDR2 YYNGEE. The V and J ends lost 0 bases and 8 bases respectively, with 14 bases between them. CDR3 size: 15 residues. The DNA of the CDR3 is TGTGCCAGCAGCGTAGATGGTAGCCTATTAGAAAAACTGTTTTTT. It is translated as CASSVDGSLLEKLFF.

In nucleotides, the CDR3 is TGTGCCAGCAGTGAAGGGCCAGGGCCTCGCGCTTTCTTT. Protein sequence: CASSEGPGPRAFF. The genes are TRBV6-1 and TRBJ1-1; D possibly corresponds to TRBD1 (5 bases). V dropped 1 base and J dropped 11 bases, with 14 bases sitting between them. CDR1 MNHNS and CDR2 SASEGT come from the germline V gene. The CDR3 consists of 13 residues.

Turning to this clonotype: With a much larger clone just one base away, this may be a read error. The V call is TRBV29-1, the J call TRBJ2-1; 7 nucleotides agree with TRBD2. The germline V gene encodes CDR1 SQVTM and CDR2 ANQGSEA. The CDR3 extends over 13 amino acids. The CDR3 DNA reads TGCAGCGGGGGAGGGGAATCCTACTATGAGCAGTTCTTC. It yields the protein CSGGGESYYEQFF.

The gene calls are TRBV3-1 and TRBJ1-1; no clear D. Per the germline V gene, CDR1 is LGHDT and CDR2 is YNNKEL (reference sequence). V dropped 0 bases and J dropped 6 bases, with 8 bases sitting between them. CDR3 length equals 13 residues. This CDR3 reads CASSQDVGAEAFF. The DNA of the CDR3 is TGTGCCAGCAGCCAAGACGTGGGTGCTGAAGCTTTCTTT.

This clonotype was counted many times. The gene calls are TRBV4-2 and TRBJ2-1; D is unresolved. V lost 2 bases and J 4 bases, leaving 9 bases between the germline ends. Germline CDR1 reads LGHNA; CDR2 reads YNFKEQ. The CDR3 runs to 14 residues. The CDR3 DNA is TGTGCCAGCAGCCAACGGACCGAATACAATGAGCAGTTCTTC. The encoded protein is CASSQRTEYNEQFF.

This clonotype was counted at least ten times. The chain has TRBV3-1 and TRBJ1-1; TRBD1 aligns across 7 bases. The trim removed 0 bases at V and 5 bases at J, leaving 3 bases unmatched. From germline, CDR1 is LGHDT and CDR2 YNNKEL (reference sequence). This CDR3 has 14 residues. Here the CDR3 reads CASSQEEGATEAFF. CDR3 DNA: TGTGCCAGCAGCCAAGAGGAGGGGGCAACTGAAGCTTTCTTT.

This clonotype was seen repeatedly, ten times or more. V is TRBV28 and J is TRBJ2-7, with D tentatively TRBD2 (6 bases). V was pared by 6 bases and J by 5 bases, with 11 bases between. Germline V lookup: CDR1 MDHEN, CDR2 SYDVKM. The CDR3 extends over 12 amino acids. The chain's CDR3 is CASRSIADEQYF. CDR3 bases: TGTGCCAGCAGGTCCATAGCGGACGAGCAGTACTTC.